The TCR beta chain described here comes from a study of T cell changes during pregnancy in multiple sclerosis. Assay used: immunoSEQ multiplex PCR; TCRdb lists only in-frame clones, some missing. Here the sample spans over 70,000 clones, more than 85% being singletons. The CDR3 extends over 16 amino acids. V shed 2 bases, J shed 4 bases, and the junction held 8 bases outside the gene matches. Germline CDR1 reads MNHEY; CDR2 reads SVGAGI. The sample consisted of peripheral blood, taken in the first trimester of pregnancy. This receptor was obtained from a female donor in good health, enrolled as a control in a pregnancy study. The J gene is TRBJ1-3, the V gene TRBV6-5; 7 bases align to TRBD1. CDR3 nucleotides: TGTGCCAGCAGTTACGACACAGGGGTGGCAGGAAACACCATATATTTT. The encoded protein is CASSYDTGVAGNTIYF.